The clone carrying this T cell receptor (beta chain) occurred once. CDR1 is SGDLS, CDR2 YYNGEE, per germline. J gave up 6 bases and V 0 bases, and 4 bases lay outside the gene matches. The CDR3 totals 15 residues. The source of the sample is a study of blood T cells in healthy people across ages. The authors ran a second PCR of about 6 to 11 cycles using a sample-barcoded 5' primer and a J-beta primer mix. A 12-random-nucleotide template-switch adaptor tagged each cDNA molecule. TCRdb analysed the 5' RACE reads with MiXCR anew, one entry per CDR3 protein. The table shows about 1.4 million distinct CDR3 sequences, with approximately 63% occurring only once. Total RNA was extracted at no less than 6 micrograms per sample.

The sequenced sample consisted of blood. The receptor comes from a man aged 18 to 29 in good health. The chain recombines TRBV9 with TRBJ1-2, with 11 nucleotides matching TRBD1. CDR3 residues: CASSVGRTGGDGYTF. In DNA form, the CDR3 reads TGTGCCAGCAGCGTAGGCCGGACAGGGGGCGATGGCTACACCTTC.